The clone carrying this TCR beta chain was recorded a few times. Its cognate antigen is unknown. This record belongs to a study of T cells after yellow fever vaccination. Study-wide results and caveats: Subsequent booster samples again held most clones from primary vaccination (96% CD4, 85% to 90% CD8).

The CDR3 is 14 amino acids. The germline gives CDR1 SGHTA, CDR2 FQGNSA. V shed 5 bases and J shed 1 base, with 10 bases lying between them. Production of TCR cDNA was by 5'RACE template switching, which also added a universal primer site and UMIs. From the 5' RACE reads, TCRdb called clonotypes with MiXCR, one entry per CDR3 protein. This sample has 250,000 or so distinct CDR3 sequences, with roughly 6.2% found just once. This chain links TRBV7-2 with TRBJ2-3; D is perhaps TRBD1 or TRBD2 (5 bases each). The TCR was taken from a man aged 25-45 years who received the YFV17D yellow fever vaccine. The sequencing used CD4+ T cells sorted from PBMCs, collected on the day of the yellow fever booster vaccination. The DNA of the CDR3 is TGTGCCAGCAGCGTGGGACCCGGCACAGATACGCAGTATTTT. Amino acids: CASSVGPGTDTQYF.